These 32 T cell receptor beta chains originate from one sample sequenced in a study of T cells in Graves' hyperthyroidism and ophthalmopathy. Amplification yielded TCR beta CDR3 regions, with RNA transcripts as the source. In the first-round RT-PCR of the TCR CDR3, the HTBI primer set was used. MiXCR, run by TCRdb on the multiplex PCR reads, gives a single entry per CDR3 protein. This table holds about 400,000 distinct CDR3 sequences, 15% to 17% found once. Material: blood. The origin of the receptors is a woman younger than 35 with Graves' hyperthyroidism.

This clonotype has ten or more counts. As DNA, the CDR3 is TGTGCCAGCAGTTATGGGCGGGGCGCGCAAGAGACCCAGTACTTC. This gives the protein CASSYGRGAQETQYF. The rearrangement joins TRBV12-3 or TRBV12-4 to TRBJ2-5; tentative D call: TRBD2 (6 bases). Between the trimmed V and J ends, which lost 4 bases and 2 bases, there was a span of 14 bases. The CDR3 loop spans 15 amino acids.

This chain uses TRBV5-1 with TRBJ2-7; D is possibly TRBD1 (6 bases). The CDR3 extends over 13 amino acids. The germline V gene encodes CDR1 SGHRS and CDR2 YFSETQ. V was cut by 0 bases and J by 6 bases, with 10 bases left in between. The CDR3 nucleotides read TGCGCCAGCAGCTTGGTACAGGGAGCCGAGCAGTACTTC. This encodes CASSLVQGAEQYF. Combining the CDR3 with reference TRBV5-1 and TRBJ2-7 gives the whole variable domain KAGVTQTPRYLIKTRGQQVTLSCSPISGHRSVSWYQQTPGQGLQFLFEYFSETQRNKGNFPGRFSGRQFSNSRSEMNVSTLELGDSALYLCASSLVQGAEQYFGPGTRLTVT.

The CDR3 DNA follows: TGCGCCAGCAGCTTTAGTGGGGACTATGGCTACACCTTC. It specifies CASSFSGDYGYTF. The chain has TRBV5-1 and TRBJ1-2; D remains unclear. The CDR3 totals 13 residues. V was trimmed by 2 bases and J by 3 bases, leaving 8 bases between them. Per germline, CDR1 SGHRS and CDR2 YFSETQ.

This clonotype has ten or more counts. This chain connects TRBV11-2 to TRBJ1-3; D ambiguous. Germline V gene data show CDR1 as SGHAT and CDR2 as FQNNGV. The CDR3 covers 18 residues. V lost 5 bases and J lost 0, with 20 bases in between. CDR3 sequence reads: CASSPRPGIKSSGNTIYF. The CDR3 DNA is TGTGCCAGCAGCCCTCGACCGGGAATAAAGAGCTCTGGAAACACCATATATTTT.

This clonotype was observed at least ten times. J is TRBJ2-7 and V is TRBV4-3; 7 nucleotides agree with TRBD2. This CDR3 is 14 amino acids long. Germline V gives CDR1 LGHNA, CDR2 YSLEER. V dropped 0 bases and J dropped 4; count of bases not matched to a gene: 3. CDR3 amino acids: CASSQDVGGYEQYF. In DNA form, the CDR3 reads TGCGCCAGCAGCCAAGATGTGGGGGGGTACGAGCAGTACTTC.

This clonotype occurred many times. The J gene is TRBJ1-2, the V gene TRBV12-3 or TRBV12-4, with 7 nucleotides matching TRBD1. V gave up 7 bases and J gave up 6 bases; unmatched junction bases: 11. The CDR3 totals 14 residues. In nucleotides, the CDR3 is TGTGCCAGCACTTGGAGAGGGGGCAACGATGGCTACACCTTC. This translates into CASTWRGGNDGYTF.

This clonotype was recorded at least ten times. The chain links TRBV13 to TRBJ2-3; 7 bases match TRBD2. The V gene end was trimmed by 6 bases and the J gene end by 0 bases; junction bases not matched to a gene: 3. Germline V gene lookup returns CDR1 PRHDT and CDR2 FYEKMQ (reference sequence). This CDR3 spans 14 amino acids. The CDR3 DNA sequence: TGTGCCAGCAGATCTAGCGGAAGCACAGATACGCAGTATTTT. Its translation is CASRSSGSTDTQYF.

This clonotype was seen many times. The V gene is TRBV11-2, the J gene TRBJ2-1; D is perhaps TRBD2 (7 bases). Looked up from germline, CDR1 is SGHAT and CDR2 is FQNNGV. Trimming stripped 3 bases from V and 3 bases from J, with 15 bases between. CDR3 length: 16 amino acids. The CDR3 nucleotides are TGTGCCAGCAGCTTGGGGGGCCTAGCGGTCTACAATGAGCAGTTCTTC. Translating it yields CASSLGGLAVYNEQFF.

This clonotype was counted many times. The chain uses TRBV9 and TRBJ1-5; 10 positions match TRBD1. Per the germline V gene, CDR1 is SGDLS and CDR2 is YYNGEE. CDR3 size: 15 residues. After removal of 5 bases from V and 9 bases from J, the junction contained 11 bases not matched to a gene. Here the CDR3 reads CASSETGTGVWPQHF. CDR3 in DNA: TGTGCCAGCAGTGAAACCGGGACAGGGGTGTGGCCCCAGCATTTT.

Concerning this clonotype: Being one base from a much bigger clone, this may be a read error. The chain recombines TRBV9 with TRBJ1-5; perhaps TRBD1 as D (6 bases). The CDR3 loop spans 15 amino acids. Germline lookup yields CDR1 SGDLS and CDR2 YYNGEE. CDR3 sequence reads: CAGSSHGQSNQPQHF. The CDR3 coding sequence is TGTGCCGGCAGCTCCCACGGACAGTCTAATCAGCCCCAGCATTTT.

This clonotype came up many times. The chain joins TRBV6-1 to TRBJ2-7, with D perhaps being TRBD1 or TRBD2 (5 bases each). There are 14 residues in the CDR3. The V end was cut by 7 bases, the J end by 0 bases, with 13 bases between. Germline V CDR1 and CDR2: MNHNS, SASEGT. CDR3 nucleotide sequence: TGTGCCAGCATGGGACGGCAGAGCTCCTACGAGCAGTACTTC. Its protein product is CASMGRQSSYEQYF.

The chain couples TRBV7-2 to TRBJ2-5; either TRBD1 or TRBD2 may supply D (5 bases each). V was trimmed by 2 bases and J by 4 bases, leaving 20 bases between them. Per germline, CDR1 SGHTA and CDR2 FQGNSA. The CDR3 contains 17 residues. Here the CDR3 DNA reads TGTGCCAGCAGCTTATATGGAAGACCCGGTGGGGGAGAGACCCAGTACTTC. Its translation: CASSLYGRPGGGETQYF.

This clonotype was recorded a few times. The genes are TRBV19 and TRBJ2-7, with 9 bases matching TRBD1. The junction had 9 bases not matched to a gene; V was cut back by 6 bases and J by 3 bases. This CDR3 is built from 15 residues. Germline values: CDR1 LNHDA, CDR2 SQIVND (reference sequence). This CDR3 is CASSISTGQGYEQYF. CDR3 nucleotides: TGTGCCAGTAGCATCTCGACGGGACAGGGCTACGAGCAGTACTTC.

This clonotype was detected ten times or more. The V gene is TRBV29-1, the J gene TRBJ2-3; 10 nucleotides line up with TRBD2. V shed 7 bases and J 2 bases; nucleotides not matched to a gene: 6. In germline, CDR1 is SQVTM, CDR2 ANQGSEA. The CDR3 runs to 14 residues. The CDR3 loop reads CSDSGRRVTDTQYF. The CDR3 DNA reads TGCAGCGATAGCGGGAGGAGAGTCACAGATACGCAGTATTTT.

This clonotype has at least ten counts. This chain links TRBV18 with TRBJ1-1; D is perhaps TRBD1 (5 bases). The ends were cut back, 5 bases at V and 1 base at J, with 11 bases in the middle. CDR3 length: 14 amino acids. CDR1 KGHSH and CDR2 LQKENI come from the germline V gene. This chain's CDR3 is CASSFQGRNTEAFF. The CDR3 DNA sequence: TGTGCCAGCTCATTCCAGGGAAGGAACACTGAAGCTTTCTTT.

This sequence joins TRBV28 and TRBJ2-3; TRBD1 is a possible D gene (7 bases). The CDR3 totals 16 residues. Trimming took 7 bases from V and 0 from J, leaving 17 bases between them. CDR1 MDHEN and CDR2 SYDVKM come from the germline V gene. Written as DNA, the CDR3 is TGTGCCAGCACCTCCCAGGGGGGTCCTAGCACAGATACGCAGTATTTT. Translating it yields CASTSQGGPSTDTQYF.

This clonotype was detected ten times or more. This sequence joins TRBV20-1 and TRBJ2-7; no reliable D call. CDR3 length: 12 amino acids. The V gene's germline CDR1 is DFQATT and CDR2 SNEGSKA (reference sequence). Trimming removed 3 bases from V and 1 base from J, with 7 bases in between. Written as DNA, the CDR3 is TGCAGTGCTAGGCCCGGATCCTACGAGCAGTACTTC. Residues: CSARPGSYEQYF.

The sample holds one count of this clonotype. A much more abundant neighbour one base away suggests this may be a read error. V and J are TRBV29-1 and TRBJ2-5, with a tentative D call TRBD2 (5 bases). V dropped 7 bases and J dropped 2 bases, with 11 bases sitting between them. CDR1 and CDR2 (germline): SQVTM, ANQGSEA. The CDR3 consists of 12 residues. The CDR3 bases are TGCAGCGGGGAGCAGTTTCAAGAGACCCAGTACTTC. Residues: CSGEQFQETQYF.

The chain is built from TRBV28 and TRBJ2-2; D possibly matches TRBD1 or TRBD2 (6 bases each). Trimming took 4 bases from V and 2 from J, leaving 14 bases between them. This CDR3 region has 16 residues. CDR1 MDHEN and CDR2 SYDVKM come from the germline V gene. The CDR3 nucleotides read TGTGCCAGCAGTTCAGTAGGGGGGCCCAACACCGGGGAGCTGTTTTTT. Its protein product is CASSSVGGPNTGELFF.

Ten or more counts support this clonotype. The chain uses TRBV3-1 and TRBJ2-6; the D gene is possibly TRBD2 (5 bases). V was clipped by 3 bases and J by 0 bases, with 6 bases between them. In germline, CDR1 is LGHDT, CDR2 YNNKEL (reference sequence). The CDR3 contains 15 residues. CDR3 bases: TGTGCCAGCAGCCACGGAGGCTCTGGGGCCAACGTCCTGACTTTC. This codes for CASSHGGSGANVLTF.

This chain links TRBV6-2 or TRBV6-3 with TRBJ2-5; weak D call: TRBD1 (5 bases). Germline CDR1 reads MNHEY; CDR2 reads SVGEGT. V was cut by 4 bases and J by 4 bases, with 10 bases left in between. The CDR3 spans 13 residues. DNA of the CDR3: TGTGCCAGCAGTTGGGGCATCGGAGAGACCCAGTACTTC. Encoded protein: CASSWGIGETQYF.

The CDR3 coding sequence is TGTGCCAGCAGTCCTACCGGTGTTTCGCCCCAGCATTTT. Its protein product is CASSPTGVSPQHF. The genes are TRBV25-1 and TRBJ1-5; unclear D gene. With 5 bases removed from V and 9 bases from J, the gap between germline ends came to 14 bases. Germline-derived CDR1 and CDR2 are MGHDK and SYGVNS. The CDR3 runs 13 residues.

This clonotype has at least ten counts. Here the CDR3 DNA reads TGCGCCAGCTGGACCCCAGCGTCGAACGCTATGGGGACCCAGTACTTC. It specifies CASWTPASNAMGTQYF. The V and J genes are TRBV10-1 and TRBJ2-5, with D uncertain. The germline CDR1 and CDR2 sequences are WNHNN and SYGVQD (reference sequence). The V gene lost 8 bases and the J gene lost 7 bases, with 26 bases spanning the gap. CDR3 length: 16 residues.

The chain combines TRBV9 with TRBJ2-7; D is perhaps TRBD2 (6 bases). Germline V gene data show CDR1 as SGDLS and CDR2 as YYNGEE. The CDR3 runs 15 residues. V lost 4 bases and J 0 bases, leaving 14 bases between the germline ends. CDR3 sequence: CASSPGTFSSYEQYF. CDR3 bases: TGTGCCAGCAGCCCCGGGACTTTTTCCTCCTACGAGCAGTACTTC.

This clonotype has more than one count but fewer than ten. Sequence at one end of the junction differs from germline and may be a read error. This rearrangement joins TRBV10-2 to TRBJ2-1, with 7 positions matching TRBD1. The CDR3 contains 13 residues. CDR1 and CDR2 (germline): WSHSY, SAAADI. CDR3 sequence: CASNPGGVGEQFF. For the CDR3, the DNA is TGTGCCAGCAATCCAGGGGGAGTAGGTGAGCAGTTCTTC.

Regarding this clonotype: Compared with germline, one end of the junction differs, possibly owing to a read error. This sequence joins TRBV6-1 and TRBJ1-4; 11 bases match TRBD1. The CDR3 sequence is 16 residues long. Germline CDR1 reads MNHNS; CDR2 reads SASEGT. CDR3 region: CASSTGQGATSEKLFF. The CDR3 DNA is TGTGCCAGCAGTACCGGACAGGGGGCAACTAGTGAAAAACTGTTTTTT.

Ten or more counts support this clonotype. The chain recombines TRBV28 with TRBJ1-5, with 7 nucleotides matching TRBD1. The germline CDR1 and CDR2 sequences are MDHEN and SYDVKM. CDR3 length: 15 residues. V lost 5 bases, J lost 4 bases, and 8 bases stayed unmatched. The CDR3 is CASSAARGFNQPQHF. In DNA form, the CDR3 reads TGTGCCAGCAGTGCCGCCAGGGGGTTTAATCAGCCCCAGCATTTT.

V gene TRBV29-1 combines with J gene TRBJ2-3; D unclear. Per germline, CDR1 SQVTM and CDR2 ANQGSEA. Trimming pared 2 bases from V and 1 base from J, leaving 4 bases between. This CDR3 has 12 residues. In nucleotides, the CDR3 is TGCAGCGTTGAATGGCGCACAGATACGCAGTATTTT. Translation gives CSVEWRTDTQYF.

This clonotype has more than one count but fewer than ten. This chain uses TRBV20-1 with TRBJ2-7, with TRBD2 identical over 12 bases. V was clipped by 3 bases and J by 3 bases; unmatched bases: 9. Germline V CDR1 and CDR2: DFQATT, SNEGSKA (reference sequence). The CDR3 runs to 16 residues. DNA for the CDR3: TGCAGTGCTAGCCACCCGACTAGCGGGAGATACTACGAGCAGTACTTC. It encodes CSASHPTSGRYYEQYF.

This clonotype was counted ten times or more. The chain combines TRBV7-3 with TRBJ2-3, with a possible D match to TRBD2 (6 bases). The V and J ends lost 2 bases and 5 bases respectively, with 8 bases between them. The CDR3 contains 13 residues. CDR1 SGHTA and CDR2 FQGTGA come from the germline V gene. Written as DNA, the CDR3 is TGTGCCAGCAGCTTAGGCGGGGAAGATACGCAGTATTTT. Its translation: CASSLGGEDTQYF.

The chain employs TRBV12-3 or TRBV12-4 and TRBJ1-4, with 7 bases identical to TRBD1. The CDR3 consists of 13 residues. Unmatched junction bases numbered 8, after V lost 8 bases and J lost 8 bases. The CDR3 sequence is CASWKGAGEKLFF. DNA of the CDR3: TGTGCCAGCTGGAAGGGGGCCGGGGAAAAACTGTTTTTT.

This clonotype was counted ten times or more. This chain links TRBV11-1 with TRBJ2-1; D could derive from TRBD1 or TRBD2 (6 bases each). Per the germline V gene, CDR1 is SGHAT and CDR2 is FQDESV (reference sequence). Between the trimmed V and J ends, which lost 0 bases and 0 bases, there was a span of 24 bases. The CDR3 contains 21 residues. CDR3 residues: CASSLAAAGRGVISSYNEQFF. CDR3 DNA sequence: TGTGCCAGCAGCTTAGCGGCAGCGGGCAGGGGCGTCATATCCTCCTACAATGAGCAGTTCTTC.